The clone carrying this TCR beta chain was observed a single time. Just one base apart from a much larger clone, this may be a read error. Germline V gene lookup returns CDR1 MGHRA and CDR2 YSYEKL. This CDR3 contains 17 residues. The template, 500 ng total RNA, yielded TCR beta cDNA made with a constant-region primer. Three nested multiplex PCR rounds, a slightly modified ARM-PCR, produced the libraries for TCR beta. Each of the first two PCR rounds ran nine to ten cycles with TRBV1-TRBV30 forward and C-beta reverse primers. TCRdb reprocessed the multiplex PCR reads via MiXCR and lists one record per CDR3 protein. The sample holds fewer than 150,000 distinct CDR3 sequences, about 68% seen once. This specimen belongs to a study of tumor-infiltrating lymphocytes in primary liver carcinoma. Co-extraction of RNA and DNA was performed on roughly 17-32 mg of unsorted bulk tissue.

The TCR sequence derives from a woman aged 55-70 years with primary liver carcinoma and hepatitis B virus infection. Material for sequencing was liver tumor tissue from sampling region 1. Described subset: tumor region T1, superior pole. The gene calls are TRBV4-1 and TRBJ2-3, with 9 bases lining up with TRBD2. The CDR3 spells CASSQGGAGGGTDKQYF. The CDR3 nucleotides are TGCGCCAGCAGCCAAGGTGGAGCGGGAGGAGGCACAGATAAGCAGTATTTT.